This passage covers 26 T cell receptor beta chains from one sample sequenced in a study of cytomegalovirus exposure and HLA in healthy donors (TCRdb year 2017). Libraries were built with the immunoSEQ multiplex PCR assay. For the multiplex PCR, a mixture combining 60 forward primers for TCR Vbeta segments and 13 reverse primers for TCR Jbeta segments was used. TCRdb obtained this table from immuneACCESS and retained in-frame rearrangements with V and J assigned. These tables miss some clones; where compared with another copy, unresolved V genes account for less than half of the shortfall, and the remainder is unexplained. This sample gives 150,000 to 200,000 clones in total; about 75% of them show up just once. Roughly 1.9% of the sample goes to the ten largest clones. The material sequenced was PBMCs. These receptors were obtained from a female donor in good health and CMV-seronegative.

This chain links TRBV4-1 with TRBJ2-7; possibly TRBD2 for D (6 bases). Germline V gene data show CDR1 as MGHRA and CDR2 as YSYEKL. The V and J ends lost 5 bases and 1 base respectively, with 15 bases between them. This CDR3 spans 15 amino acids. The CDR3 region has the DNA TGCGCCAGCAGCGAGGTGGCGGGACCATCCTACGAGCAGTACTTC. Residues: CASSEVAGPSYEQYF.

This rearrangement joins TRBV5-6 to TRBJ1-2; TRBD1 aligns across 8 bases. There are 16 residues in the CDR3. The J segment lost 0 bases and the V segment lost 4 bases, leaving 8 bases of the junction unmatched. Germline lookup yields CDR1 SGHDT and CDR2 YYEEEE. The CDR3 nucleotides are TGTGCCAGCAGCGCGGTTGGGACAGGAACTAACTATGGCTACACCTTC. Translating it yields CASSAVGTGTNYGYTF.

As for this clone: Its ends do not fully match the called genes, so a read error is possible. The rearrangement joins TRBV29-1 to TRBJ2-1, with 9 bases lining up with TRBD2. The CDR3 has 17 residues. CDR1 and CDR2 (germline): SQVTM, ANQGSEA. CDR3 residues: CSVDSPSGKSSYNEQFF. CDR3 coding DNA: TGCAGTGTTGATTCTCCTAGCGGGAAGAGCTCCTACAATGAGCAGTTCTTC.

This chain joins TRBV5-6 and TRBJ2-1, with 8 bases fitting TRBD2. V lost 2 bases to trimming and J lost 3 bases; unmatched junction nucleotides: 4. The germline CDR1 and CDR2 sequences are SGHDT and YYEEEE. This CDR3 has 15 amino acids. The CDR3 DNA sequence: TGTGCCAGCAGCTTCGGCGGGAGGTACTACAATGAGCAGTTCTTC. Its protein is CASSFGGRYYNEQFF.

V usage is TRBV4-1 and J usage is TRBJ1-2; perhaps TRBD1 as D (5 bases). Germline V gives CDR1 MGHRA, CDR2 YSYEKL. The CDR3 is 13 amino acids. The V end lost 6 bases, the J end lost 2 bases, and 10 bases lay between the germline ends. The DNA for the CDR3 is TGCGCCAGCAGGCAGGGTTGGAACTATGGCTACACCTTC. Translated, it gives CASRQGWNYGYTF.

This chain uses TRBV4-1 with TRBJ2-5, with D maybe TRBD2 (6 bases). CDR1 is MGHRA, CDR2 YSYEKL, per germline. The CDR3 has 17 residues. V was shortened by 1 base and J by 5 bases, with 20 bases between the two germline ends. The CDR3 spells CASSQASVLASGETQYF. Here the CDR3 DNA reads TGCGCCAGCAGCCAAGCGTCCGTTCTAGCGTCCGGGGAGACCCAGTACTTC.

This chain uses TRBV9 with TRBJ2-7, with no clear D. Germline V CDR1 and CDR2: SGDLS, YYNGEE. This CDR3 contains 15 residues. V was trimmed by 0 bases and J by 1 base, leaving 11 bases between them. The CDR3 reads CASSVGATQSYEQYF. Written as DNA, the CDR3 is TGTGCCAGCAGCGTAGGAGCAACCCAATCCTACGAGCAGTACTTC. The complete variable domain, with remaining parts taken from reference TRBV9 and TRBJ2-7, reads DSGVTQTPKHLITATGQRVTLRCSPRSGDLSVYWYQQSLDQGLQFLIQYYNGEERAKGNILERFSAQQFPDLHSELNLSSLELGDSALYFCASSVGATQSYEQYFGPGTRLTVT.

This clone was observed a handful of times. The chain employs TRBV4-1 and TRBJ2-5, with 11 bases identical to TRBD2. V dropped 4 bases and J dropped 3; count of bases not matched to a gene: 10. This CDR3 has 17 amino acids. CDR1 MGHRA and CDR2 YSYEKL come from the germline V gene. CDR3 sequence reads: CASSRQSALAGEETQYF. For the CDR3, the DNA is TGCGCCAGCAGCCGCCAATCGGCACTAGCGGGAGAAGAGACCCAGTACTTC.

This chain joins TRBV30 and TRBJ2-4; D ambiguous. V was trimmed by 0 bases and J by 0 bases, leaving 9 bases between them. The length of the CDR3 is 15 residues. In germline, CDR1 is GTSNPN, CDR2 SVGIG (reference sequence). The DNA of the CDR3 is TGTGCCTGGAGTGTATTGAGGCTAGCCAAAAACATTCAGTACTTC. Encoded protein: CAWSVLRLAKNIQYF. The complete variable domain, with remaining parts taken from reference TRBV30 and TRBJ2-4, reads SQTIHQWPATLVQPVGSPLSLECTVEGTSNPNLYWYRQAAGRGLQLLFYSVGIGQISSEVPQNLSASRPQDRQFILSSKKLLLSDSGFYLCAWSVLRLAKNIQYFGAGTRLSVL.

The rearrangement joins TRBV27 to TRBJ2-7; D is undetermined. The CDR3 has 13 amino acids. Germline values: CDR1 MNHEY, CDR2 SMNVEV (reference sequence). Trimming took 5 bases from V and 3 from J, leaving 11 bases between them. CDR3 nucleotides: TGTGCCAGCAGTCCGTCACAGATCTACGAGCAGTACTTC. It codes for CASSPSQIYEQYF.

This clone has more than one count but fewer than ten. This sequence joins TRBV11-2 and TRBJ2-7, with 11 bases matching TRBD2. V shed 5 bases, J shed 4 bases, and the junction held 7 bases outside the gene matches. From germline, CDR1 is SGHAT and CDR2 FQNNGV. This CDR3 is built from 15 residues. The CDR3 coding sequence is TGTGCCAGCAGCCTAATAGCGGGGGGGCGGTACGAGCAGTACTTC. It is translated as CASSLIAGGRYEQYF.

The genes are TRBV7-6 and TRBJ1-5, with TRBD1 matching over 7 bases. Germline CDR1 is SGHVS and CDR2 is FNYEAQ. CDR3 length: 16 amino acids. V gave up 6 bases and J gave up 2 bases; unmatched junction bases: 10. This chain's CDR3 is CASSLNQGEGNQPQHF. CDR3 bases: TGTGCCAGCAGTTTAAATCAGGGGGAGGGCAATCAGCCCCAGCATTTT.

V and J are TRBV19 and TRBJ2-3, with a weak D call TRBD2 (5 bases). Per the germline V gene, CDR1 is LNHDA and CDR2 is SQIVND (reference sequence). The CDR3 loop spans 15 amino acids. The V gene lost 1 base and the J gene lost 2 bases, with 10 bases spanning the gap. CDR3 region: CASSIAQRITDTQYF. The CDR3 bases are TGTGCCAGTAGTATAGCTCAGCGGATCACAGATACGCAGTATTTT.

This clone was observed a single time. The junction departs from germline at one end; a sequencing error may be responsible. The V gene is TRBV7-6, the J gene TRBJ2-7; TRBD2 matches 10 bases. Germline V gene lookup returns CDR1 SGHVS and CDR2 FNYEAQ. The length of the CDR3 is 15 residues. CDR3 amino acids: CASRRLAGGLYAQYF. The CDR3 nucleotides read TGTGCCAGCAGACGGTTAGCGGGGGGACTCTACGCGCAGTACTTC.

The chain links TRBV29-1 to TRBJ2-1; 10 positions match TRBD1. Germline lookup yields CDR1 SQVTM and CDR2 ANQGSEA. The V and J ends lost 4 bases and 2 bases, in that order; junction bases with no gene match: 5. The CDR3 covers 15 residues. CDR3 nucleotides: TGCAGCGTTGTAGGGGGGACAGGGGCCTACAATGAGCAGTTCTTC. Its translation: CSVVGGTGAYNEQFF.

The CDR3 loop reads CAWSEGFNYGYTF. For the CDR3, the DNA is TGTGCCTGGAGTGAGGGGTTTAACTATGGCTACACCTTC. The rearrangement joins TRBV30 to TRBJ1-2, with D perhaps matching TRBD1 (5 bases). The CDR3 is 13 residues long. Germline lookup yields CDR1 GTSNPN and CDR2 SVGIG (reference sequence). Trimming cost V 1 base and J 1 base, with 7 bases left between them.

This rearrangement joins TRBV30 to TRBJ1-6; tentatively, D is TRBD1 (5 bases). The CDR3 covers 15 residues. The germline V gene encodes CDR1 GTSNPN and CDR2 SVGIG (reference sequence). V was cut by 1 base and J by 9 bases, with 16 bases left in between. In DNA form, the CDR3 reads TGTGCCTGGAGTGAACGTCCAGGGTCGTTTTCACCCCTCCACTTT. This gives the protein CAWSERPGSFSPLHF.

Judged by abundance, this clone is medium-sized. The gene calls are TRBV5-1 and TRBJ2-1, with 9 bases lining up with TRBD2. CDR1 is SGHRS and CDR2 is YFSETQ in the germline V gene. Losses at the gene ends were 6 bases for V and 2 bases for J; bases not matched to a gene: 9. The CDR3 is made up of 16 amino acids. CDR3 loop: CASNQLGGGAYNEQFF. The CDR3 nucleotides are TGCGCCAGCAACCAGCTTGGCGGGGGGGCCTACAATGAGCAGTTCTTC.

This sequence joins TRBV5-1 and TRBJ2-7; D remains unclear. Germline V gene sequence: CDR1 SGHRS, CDR2 YFSETQ. The CDR3 consists of 12 residues. Trimming cost V 0 bases and J 4 bases, with 5 bases left between them. CDR3 residues: CASSLDRYEQYF. CDR3 DNA: TGCGCCAGCAGCTTGGACAGATACGAGCAGTACTTC.

The chain joins TRBV7-8 to TRBJ1-5, with TRBD1 matching over 8 bases. After removal of 0 bases from V and 10 bases from J, the junction contained 8 bases not matched to a gene. This CDR3 is 15 amino acids long. Germline CDR1 reads SGHVS; CDR2 reads FQNEAQ. DNA of the CDR3: TGTGCCAGCAGCTTAGCGGCAAGGACAGGGAGTCCCCAGCATTTT. Its protein is CASSLAARTGSPQHF.

The J gene is TRBJ1-1, the V gene TRBV7-9; D is uncertain. This CDR3 has 14 residues. Trimming stripped 1 base from V and 0 bases from J, with 6 bases between. Germline V gives CDR1 SEHNR, CDR2 FQNEAQ (reference sequence). The DNA of the CDR3 is TGTGCCAGCAGCTTAGGAGGGATGAACACTGAAGCTTTCTTT. The encoded protein is CASSLGGMNTEAFF.

The CDR3 reads CASSYGAGGRTTDTQYF. The CDR3 bases are TGTGCCAGCAGCTATGGAGCGGGGGGTCGAACCACAGATACGCAGTATTTT. The chain joins TRBV11-2 to TRBJ2-3, with TRBD2 matching over 9 bases. This CDR3 is built from 17 residues. V was pared by 4 bases and J by 2 bases, with 10 bases of the junction left unmatched. Germline assignment: CDR1 SGHAT and CDR2 FQNNGV.

The chain has TRBV7-2 and TRBJ2-2; the match to TRBD2 covers 10 bases. The V gene's germline CDR1 is SGHTA and CDR2 FQGNSA. The CDR3 has 14 amino acids. The V gene end was trimmed by 4 bases and the J gene end by 5 bases; junction bases not matched to a gene: 1. CDR3 sequence (DNA): TGTGCCAGCAGCTCTAGCGGGGGTACCGGGGAGCTGTTTTTT. As protein: CASSSSGGTGELFF.

The chain couples TRBV27 to TRBJ2-7, with 10 nucleotides matching TRBD1. CDR3 length: 17 residues. In germline, CDR1 is MNHEY, CDR2 SMNVEV (reference sequence). V lost 6 bases and J lost 6; bases outside the gene matches: 17. CDR3 loop: CASSQTRQGARLGEQYF. CDR3 DNA sequence: TGTGCCAGCAGCCAAACAAGACAGGGGGCGAGGTTGGGCGAGCAGTACTTC.

The V gene is TRBV6-5, the J gene TRBJ2-3; the D gene is possibly TRBD1 (5 bases). V was cut by 4 bases and J by 2 bases, with 13 bases left in between. In germline, CDR1 is MNHEY, CDR2 SVGAGI. This CDR3 is built from 15 residues. CDR3 sequence (DNA): TGTGCCAGCAGTTTTAGAACAGGACCCACAGATACGCAGTATTTT. It specifies CASSFRTGPTDTQYF.

This clone was seen a few times. The chain is built from TRBV7-9 and TRBJ1-2; TRBD1 matches 7 bases. CDR1 is SEHNR and CDR2 is FQNEAQ in the germline V gene (reference sequence). The CDR3 length is 14 residues. V was clipped by 7 bases and J by 4 bases; unmatched bases: 9. The DNA for the CDR3 is TGTGCCAGCACCCAGGGGGACCCTCGCTATGGCTACACCTTC. Residues: CASTQGDPRYGYTF.